This T cell receptor (beta chain) was found in a study of blood T cells in healthy people across ages. Study observations and caveats: Measured against age, TCR beta diversity per million T cells decreased in a roughly linear manner. With unsorted PBMCs, a conclusive comparison of naive versus antigen-experienced cells was not possible. Donors of long life had a larger count of naive CD4+ cells and greater diversity than aged donors.

This clonotype was counted a few times. Its antigen remains unknown. Per germline, CDR1 DFQATT and CDR2 SNEGSKA (reference sequence). The CDR3 sequence is 17 residues long. V was shortened by 0 bases and J by 3 bases, with 21 bases between the two germline ends. PCR was performed a second time for about 6 to 12 cycles using a sample-barcoded 5' primer and a J-beta primer mix. TCRdb redid the calling of the 5' RACE reads with MiXCR, one entry per CDR3 protein. The top ten hold roughly 20% of the sample, which has about 730,000 distinct CDR3 sequences, 43% seen once. Healthy Caucasian individuals from Russia aged roughly 6 to 100 were enrolled as donors.

What was sequenced was blood. The clonotype comes from a woman aged 60-75 years in good health. The V and J genes are TRBV20-1 and TRBJ2-7, with a weak D call TRBD1 (6 bases). The CDR3 loop is CSARDFRNRVGGYEQYF. The CDR3 DNA reads as TGCAGTGCTAGAGATTTTAGGAACAGGGTTGGCGGCTACGAGCAGTACTTC.